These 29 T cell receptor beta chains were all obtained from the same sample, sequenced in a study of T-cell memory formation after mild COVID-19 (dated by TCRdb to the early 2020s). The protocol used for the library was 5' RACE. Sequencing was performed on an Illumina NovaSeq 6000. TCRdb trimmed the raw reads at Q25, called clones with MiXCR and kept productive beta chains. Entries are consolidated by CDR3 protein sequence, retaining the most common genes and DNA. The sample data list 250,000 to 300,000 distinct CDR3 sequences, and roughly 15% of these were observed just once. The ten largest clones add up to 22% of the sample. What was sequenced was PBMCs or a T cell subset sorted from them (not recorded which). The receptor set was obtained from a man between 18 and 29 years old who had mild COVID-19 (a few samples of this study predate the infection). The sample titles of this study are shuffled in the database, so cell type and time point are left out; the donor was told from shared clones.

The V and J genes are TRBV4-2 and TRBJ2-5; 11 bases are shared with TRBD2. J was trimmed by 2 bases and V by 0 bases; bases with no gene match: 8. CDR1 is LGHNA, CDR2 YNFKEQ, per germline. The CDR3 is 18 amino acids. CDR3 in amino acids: CASSQDIWGLADQETQYF. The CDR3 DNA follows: TGTGCCAGCAGCCAAGATATCTGGGGACTAGCGGATCAAGAGACCCAGTACTTC.

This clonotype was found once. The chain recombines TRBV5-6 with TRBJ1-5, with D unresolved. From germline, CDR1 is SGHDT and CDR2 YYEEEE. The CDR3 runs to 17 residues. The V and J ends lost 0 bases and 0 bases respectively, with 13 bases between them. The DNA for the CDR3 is TGTGCCAGCAGCTTGGGCATGGGCCAGTATAGCAATCAGCCCCAGCATTTT. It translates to CASSLGMGQYSNQPQHF.

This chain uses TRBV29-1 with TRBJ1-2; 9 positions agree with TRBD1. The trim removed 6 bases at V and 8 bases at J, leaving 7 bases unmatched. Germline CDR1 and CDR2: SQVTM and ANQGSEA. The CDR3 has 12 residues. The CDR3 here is CSVRDRAFGYTF. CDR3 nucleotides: TGCAGCGTCCGGGACAGGGCGTTCGGCTACACCTTC.

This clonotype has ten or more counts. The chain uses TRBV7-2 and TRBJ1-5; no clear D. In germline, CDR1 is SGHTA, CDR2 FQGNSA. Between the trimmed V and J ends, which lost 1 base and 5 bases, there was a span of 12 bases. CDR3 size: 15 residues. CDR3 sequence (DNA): TGTGCCAGCAGCTTAGAAGTAGGCGAGTATCAGCCCCAGCATTTT. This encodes CASSLEVGEYQPQHF. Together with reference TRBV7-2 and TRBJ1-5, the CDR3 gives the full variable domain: GAGVSQSPSNKVTEKGKDVELRCDPISGHTALYWYRQSLGQGLEFLIYFQGNSAPDKSGLPSDRFSAERTGGSVSTLTIQRTQQEDSAVYLCASSLEVGEYQPQHFGDGTRLSIL.

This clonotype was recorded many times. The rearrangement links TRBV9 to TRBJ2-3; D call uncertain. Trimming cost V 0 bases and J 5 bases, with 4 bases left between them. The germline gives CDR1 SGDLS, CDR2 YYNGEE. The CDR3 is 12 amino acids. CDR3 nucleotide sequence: TGTGCCAGCAGCGTAGAATTAGATACGCAGTATTTT. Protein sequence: CASSVELDTQYF.

CDR3 sequence reads: CASSYYAWGDSHLHF. CDR3 sequence (DNA): TGTGCCAGCAGTTACTATGCCTGGGGCGATTCGCACCTCCACTTT. V and J are TRBV6-2 or TRBV6-3 and TRBJ1-6, with D possibly being TRBD1 (5 bases). The CDR3 totals 15 residues. The germline V gene has CDR1 MNHEY and CDR2 SVGEGT. Trimming took 1 base from V and 15 from J, leaving 19 bases between them.

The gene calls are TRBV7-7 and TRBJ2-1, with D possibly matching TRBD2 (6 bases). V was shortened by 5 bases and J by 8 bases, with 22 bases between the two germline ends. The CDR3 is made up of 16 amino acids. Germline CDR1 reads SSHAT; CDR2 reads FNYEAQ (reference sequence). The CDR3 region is CASSPQEGLGGHEQFF. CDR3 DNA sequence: TGTGCCAGCAGCCCCCAGGAGGGGCTAGGAGGCCATGAGCAGTTCTTC.

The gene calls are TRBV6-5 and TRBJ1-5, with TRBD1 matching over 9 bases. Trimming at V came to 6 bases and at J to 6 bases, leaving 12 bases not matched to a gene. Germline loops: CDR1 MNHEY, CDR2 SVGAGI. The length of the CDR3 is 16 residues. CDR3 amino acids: CASRPSDRGFTQPQHF. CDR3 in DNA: TGTGCCAGCAGGCCCTCCGACAGGGGGTTCACTCAGCCCCAGCATTTT.

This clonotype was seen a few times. For the CDR3, the DNA is TGCGCCAGCAGCGGGACTCCCAGCCACAATGAGCAGTTCTTC. The encoded protein is CASSGTPSHNEQFF. The gene calls are TRBV4-3 and TRBJ2-1; weak D call: TRBD2 (6 bases). Germline assignment: CDR1 LGHNA and CDR2 YSLEER. The CDR3 contains 14 residues. Trimming took off 5 bases at V and 5 bases at J, with 13 bases between the two ends.

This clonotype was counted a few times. The CDR3: CASSQEPTGTVYEQYF. The CDR3 bases are TGCGCCAGCAGCCAGGAACCGACCGGGACAGTATACGAGCAGTACTTC. V and J are TRBV4-3 and TRBJ2-7; 7 bases align to TRBD1. This CDR3 spans 16 amino acids. The V gene's germline CDR1 is LGHNA and CDR2 YSLEER. V shed 3 bases and J 4 bases; nucleotides not matched to a gene: 12.

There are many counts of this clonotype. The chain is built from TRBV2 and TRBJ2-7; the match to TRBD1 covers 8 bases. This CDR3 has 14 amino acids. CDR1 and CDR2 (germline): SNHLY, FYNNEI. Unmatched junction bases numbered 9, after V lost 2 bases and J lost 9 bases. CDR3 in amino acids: CASSESPGGIRQYV. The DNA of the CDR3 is TGTGCCAGCAGTGAATCTCCAGGGGGCATTCGGCAGTACGTC.

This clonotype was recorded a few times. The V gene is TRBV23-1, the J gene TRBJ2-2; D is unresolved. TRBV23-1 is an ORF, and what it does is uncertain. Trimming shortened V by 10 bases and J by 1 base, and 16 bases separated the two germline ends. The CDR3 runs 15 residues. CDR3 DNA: TGCGCCAACTCAATCGGGCTTTGGAACACCGGGGAGCTGTTTTTT. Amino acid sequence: CANSIGLWNTGELFF.

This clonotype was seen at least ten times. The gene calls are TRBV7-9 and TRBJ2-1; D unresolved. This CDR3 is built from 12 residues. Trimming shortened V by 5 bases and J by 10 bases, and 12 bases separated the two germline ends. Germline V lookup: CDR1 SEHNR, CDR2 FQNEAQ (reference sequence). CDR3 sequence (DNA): TGTGCCAGCAGCCTCCTAGGAGCCGAGCAGTTCTTC. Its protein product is CASSLLGAEQFF.

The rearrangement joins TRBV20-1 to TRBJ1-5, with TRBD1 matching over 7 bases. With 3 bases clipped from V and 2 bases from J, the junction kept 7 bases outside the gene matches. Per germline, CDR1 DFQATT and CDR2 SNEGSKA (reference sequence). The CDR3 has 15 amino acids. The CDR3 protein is CSASITGVGNQPQHF. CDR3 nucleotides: TGCAGTGCTAGTATTACAGGGGTGGGCAATCAGCCCCAGCATTTT.

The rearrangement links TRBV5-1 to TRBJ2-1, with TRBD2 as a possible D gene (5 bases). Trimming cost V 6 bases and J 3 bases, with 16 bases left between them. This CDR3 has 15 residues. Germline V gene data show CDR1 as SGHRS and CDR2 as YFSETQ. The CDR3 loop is CASTPSHGLYNEQFF. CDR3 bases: TGCGCCAGCACCCCCTCGCACGGACTCTACAATGAGCAGTTCTTC.

The CDR3 DNA is TGTGCCAGCAGCTTAGTTTTAAGTTGGGGTAAAAGCACCTATAATTCACCCCTCCACTTT. Its protein product is CASSLVLSWGKSTYNSPLHF. The chain recombines TRBV7-2 with TRBJ1-6; D not resolved. The CDR3 is 20 amino acids. Germline V gives CDR1 SGHTA, CDR2 FQGNSA. The V end was cut by 1 base, the J end by 2 bases, with 21 bases between.

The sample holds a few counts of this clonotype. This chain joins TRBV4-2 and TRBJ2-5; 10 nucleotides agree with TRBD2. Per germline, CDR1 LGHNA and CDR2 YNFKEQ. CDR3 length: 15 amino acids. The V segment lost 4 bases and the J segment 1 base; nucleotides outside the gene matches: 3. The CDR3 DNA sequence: TGTGCCAGCAGCCCTAGCGGGGGACCCCAAGAGACCCAGTACTTC. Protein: CASSPSGGPQETQYF.

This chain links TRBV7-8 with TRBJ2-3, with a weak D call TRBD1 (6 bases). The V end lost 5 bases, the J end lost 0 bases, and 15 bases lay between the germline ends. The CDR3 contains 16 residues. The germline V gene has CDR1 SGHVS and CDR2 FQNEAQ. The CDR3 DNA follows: TGTGCCAGCAGCCTGGGGGCCTACCCTAGCACAGATACGCAGTATTTT. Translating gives CASSLGAYPSTDTQYF.

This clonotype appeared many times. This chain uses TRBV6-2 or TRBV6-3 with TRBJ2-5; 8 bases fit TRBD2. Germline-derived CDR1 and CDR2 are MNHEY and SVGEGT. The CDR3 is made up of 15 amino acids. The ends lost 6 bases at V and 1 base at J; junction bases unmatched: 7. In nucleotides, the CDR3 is TGTGCCAGCAGGAGATTTAGCGGGGTCCAAGAGACCCAGTACTTC. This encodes CASRRFSGVQETQYF.

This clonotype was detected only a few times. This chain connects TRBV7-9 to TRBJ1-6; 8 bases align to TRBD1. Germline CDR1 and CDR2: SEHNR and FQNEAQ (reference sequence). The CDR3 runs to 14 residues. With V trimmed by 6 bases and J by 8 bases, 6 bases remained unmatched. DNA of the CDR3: TGTGCCAGCAGAGGGACAGGCGGATATTCACCCCTCCACTTT. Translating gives CASRGTGGYSPLHF.

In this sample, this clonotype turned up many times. CDR3 in amino acids: CASSQVGGGDNTGELFF. DNA of the CDR3: TGTGCCAGCAGCCAAGTTGGCGGGGGCGATAACACCGGGGAGCTGTTTTTT. The V and J genes are TRBV4-2 and TRBJ2-2; a possible D gene is TRBD2 (7 bases). The CDR3 totals 17 residues. The ends were cut back, 1 base at V and 2 bases at J, with 14 bases in the middle. CDR1 and CDR2 from the germline V gene are LGHNA and YNFKEQ.

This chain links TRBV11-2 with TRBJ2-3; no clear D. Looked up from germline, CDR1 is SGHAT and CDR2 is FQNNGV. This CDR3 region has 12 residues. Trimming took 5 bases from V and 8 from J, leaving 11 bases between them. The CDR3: CASSPRVGTQYF. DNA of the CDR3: TGTGCCAGCAGCCCCCGGGTCGGTACGCAGTATTTT.

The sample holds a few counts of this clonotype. CDR3 DNA: TGTGCCAGCAGCCAAGAGGAGAGGGCTGAAGGAAACACCATATATTTT. Its protein is CASSQEERAEGNTIYF. The J gene is TRBJ1-3, the V gene TRBV4-2; unclear D gene. The length of the CDR3 is 16 residues. The germline V gene has CDR1 LGHNA and CDR2 YNFKEQ. Deletions cut 0 bases from V and 4 bases from J, with 13 bases between.

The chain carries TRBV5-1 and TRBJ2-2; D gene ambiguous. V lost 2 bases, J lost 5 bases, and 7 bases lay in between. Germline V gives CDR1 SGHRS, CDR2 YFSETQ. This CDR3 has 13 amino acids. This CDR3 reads CASSLSPTGELFF. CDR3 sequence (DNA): TGCGCCAGCAGCTTAAGCCCGACCGGGGAGCTGTTTTTT.

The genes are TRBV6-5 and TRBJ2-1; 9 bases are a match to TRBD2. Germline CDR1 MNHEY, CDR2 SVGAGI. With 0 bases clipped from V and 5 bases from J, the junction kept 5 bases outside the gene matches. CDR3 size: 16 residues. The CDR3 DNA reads TGTGCCAGCAGTTACTCTTCCGCTAGCGGGAACAATGAGCAGTTCTTC. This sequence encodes CASSYSSASGNNEQFF.

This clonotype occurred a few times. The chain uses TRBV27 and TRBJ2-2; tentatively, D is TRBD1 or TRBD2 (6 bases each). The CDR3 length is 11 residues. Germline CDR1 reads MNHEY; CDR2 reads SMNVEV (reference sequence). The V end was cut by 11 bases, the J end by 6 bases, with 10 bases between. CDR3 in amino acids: CASEGAGELFF. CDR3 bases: TGTGCCTCGGAGGGGGCCGGGGAGCTGTTTTTT.

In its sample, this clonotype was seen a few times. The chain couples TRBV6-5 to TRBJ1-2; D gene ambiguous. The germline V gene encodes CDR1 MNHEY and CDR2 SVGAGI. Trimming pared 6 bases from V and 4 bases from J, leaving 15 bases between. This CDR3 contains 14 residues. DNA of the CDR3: TGTGCCAGCAGGATTACGGACGGAACCTATGGCTACACCTTC. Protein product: CASRITDGTYGYTF.

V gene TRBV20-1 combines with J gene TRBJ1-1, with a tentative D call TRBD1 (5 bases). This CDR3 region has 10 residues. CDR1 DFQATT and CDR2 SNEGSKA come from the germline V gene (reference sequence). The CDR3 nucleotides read TGCAGGGGGTGGGGGACTGAAGCTTTCTTT. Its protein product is CRGWGTEAFF.

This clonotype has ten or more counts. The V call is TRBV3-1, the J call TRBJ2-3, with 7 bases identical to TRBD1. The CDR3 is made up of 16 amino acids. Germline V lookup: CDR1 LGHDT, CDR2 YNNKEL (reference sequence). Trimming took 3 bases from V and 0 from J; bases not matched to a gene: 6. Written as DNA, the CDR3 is TGTGCCAGCAGCCACAGGGCGGACAGGAGCACAGATACGCAGTATTTT. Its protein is CASSHRADRSTDTQYF.